This TCR beta chain originates from a study of blood T cell repertoires in COVID-19 (dated by TCRdb to the early 2020s). About the study as a whole: Samples from collaborators originated in the United States, Italy and Spain and spanned both the acute and convalescent phases of COVID-19. The prospective study material was composed of cDNA or gDNA derived from T cells, B-cell-depleted T cells, or PBMCs. Subjects who had been exposed to COVID-19, were actively infected with it, or had recovered from it provided the deeply sampled blood TCRbeta repertoires that made up the dataset. The repertoires were released in a freely available public database intended as a resource for research on the immune response to SARS-CoV-2. The samples were drawn from two sources: the first 160 participants of the ongoing ImmuneRACE study, and 1,254 subjects contributed by 6 global collaborators. A de-identified subject ID, COVID-19 status, age in years and sex were almost always included in the sample metadata. HLA class I and class II types, where available, came from metadata supplied by the sample provider rather than from assay-based typing.

Trimming at the junction amounts to 5 bases on V and 1 base on J, and the germline ends lie 11 bases apart. The CDR3 spans 15 residues, from the cysteine through the phenylalanine. The only DNA kept is the CDR3, 45 bases in frame from the first base. The germline V gene sets CDR1 to MNHEY and CDR2 to SVGEGT. The full study reports these points: Clinical and demographic metadata were provided uncurated, with the amount varying by source and participant.

Whole blood was collected in K2EDTA tubes by collaborating institutions according to the institutions' own protocols. For TCRbeta analysis, collaborators shipped samples as frozen whole blood, isolated PBMCs, or DNA extracted from either of those sample types. TCRbeta CDR3 regions were amplified from genomic DNA using the immunoSEQ Assay, a bias-controlled multiplex PCR. The authors' pipeline ran thus. Within the assay, amplification of reference gene primers was used to estimate how many nucleated cells each sample contained. Sequence reads were collapsed and filtered to measure the absolute abundance of every unique TCRbeta CDR3 rearrangement. For each sample, productive Simpson clonality was calculated as the square root of Simpson's diversity index over productive rearrangements. TCRdb obtained this table from immuneACCESS and retained in-frame rearrangements with V and J assigned. These tables miss some clones; where compared with another copy, unresolved V genes account for less than half of the shortfall, and the remainder is unexplained. Clonal size and the V and J genes are those of that table, whereas D and trimming came from the DNA. The sample records over 110,000 clones, approximately 82% of which are singletons. Together, the top ten hold 9.5% to 13% of the sample.

Concerning this clone itself: It has no known antigen specificity. The sample holds no much larger clone one base away, and base qualities are not on file.

The source material was peripheral blood. The receptor comes from a man aged 55-75 years with active or convalescent COVID-19. The V and J segments used are TRBV6-2 or TRBV6-3 and TRBJ2-2; TRBD2 might be the D gene, on 6 matching bases. CDR3 region: CASSQTGGNTGELFF. The DNA is TGTGCCAGCAGTCAGACCGGGGGGAACACCGGGGAGCTGTTTTTT.